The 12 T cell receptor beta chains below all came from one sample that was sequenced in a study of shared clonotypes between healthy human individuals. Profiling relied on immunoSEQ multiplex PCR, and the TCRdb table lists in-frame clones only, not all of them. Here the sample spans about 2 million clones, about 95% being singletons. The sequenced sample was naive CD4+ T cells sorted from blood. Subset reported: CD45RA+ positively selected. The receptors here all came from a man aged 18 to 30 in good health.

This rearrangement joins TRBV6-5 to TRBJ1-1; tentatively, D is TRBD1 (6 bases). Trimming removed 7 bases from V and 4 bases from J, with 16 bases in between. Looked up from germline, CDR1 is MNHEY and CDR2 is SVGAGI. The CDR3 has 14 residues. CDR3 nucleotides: TGTGCCAGCAACGAGGGGGGTCATGCCACTGAAGCTTTCTTT. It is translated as CASNEGGHATEAFF.

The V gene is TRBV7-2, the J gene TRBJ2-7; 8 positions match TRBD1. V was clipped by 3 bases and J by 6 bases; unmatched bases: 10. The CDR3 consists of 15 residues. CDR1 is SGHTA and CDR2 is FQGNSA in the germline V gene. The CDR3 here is CASSLRPDRVREQYF. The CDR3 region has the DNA TGTGCCAGCAGCTTGCGTCCGGACAGGGTTCGCGAGCAGTACTTC.

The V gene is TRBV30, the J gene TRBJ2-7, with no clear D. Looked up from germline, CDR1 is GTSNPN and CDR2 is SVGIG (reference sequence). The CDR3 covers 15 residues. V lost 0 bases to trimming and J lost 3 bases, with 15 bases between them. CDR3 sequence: CAWSVAQPGLYEQYF. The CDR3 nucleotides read TGTGCCTGGAGTGTAGCGCAGCCCGGCCTCTACGAGCAGTACTTC. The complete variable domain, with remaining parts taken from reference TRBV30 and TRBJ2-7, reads SQTIHQWPATLVQPVGSPLSLECTVEGTSNPNLYWYRQAAGRGLQLLFYSVGIGQISSEVPQNLSASRPQDRQFILSSKKLLLSDSGFYLCAWSVAQPGLYEQYFGPGTRLTVT.

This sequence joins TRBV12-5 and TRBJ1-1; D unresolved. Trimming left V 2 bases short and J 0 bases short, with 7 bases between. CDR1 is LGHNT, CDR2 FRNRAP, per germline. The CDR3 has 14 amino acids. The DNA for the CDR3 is TGTGCTAGTGGTTTGAGGGCCCTGAACACTGAAGCTTTCTTT. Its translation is CASGLRALNTEAFF.

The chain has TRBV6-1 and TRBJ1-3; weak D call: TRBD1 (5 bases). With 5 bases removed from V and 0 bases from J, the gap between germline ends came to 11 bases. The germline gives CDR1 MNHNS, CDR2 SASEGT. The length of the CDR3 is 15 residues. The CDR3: CASSWGRFSGNTIYF. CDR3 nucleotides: TGTGCCAGCAGTTGGGGACGGTTCTCTGGAAACACCATATATTTT.

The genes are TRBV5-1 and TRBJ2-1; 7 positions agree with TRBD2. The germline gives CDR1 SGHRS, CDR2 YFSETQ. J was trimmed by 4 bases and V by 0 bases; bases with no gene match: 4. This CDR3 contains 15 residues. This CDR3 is CASSLEAGYYNEQFF. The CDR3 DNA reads TGCGCCAGCAGCTTGGAAGCGGGGTATTACAATGAGCAGTTCTTC.

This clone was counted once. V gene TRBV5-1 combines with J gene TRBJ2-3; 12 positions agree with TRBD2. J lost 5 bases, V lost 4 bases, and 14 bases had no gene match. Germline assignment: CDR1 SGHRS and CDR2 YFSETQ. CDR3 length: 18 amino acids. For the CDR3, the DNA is TGCGCCAGCAGCACTAATCCCACTAGCGGGAGGATCGGAGATACGCAGTATTTT. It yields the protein CASSTNPTSGRIGDTQYF.

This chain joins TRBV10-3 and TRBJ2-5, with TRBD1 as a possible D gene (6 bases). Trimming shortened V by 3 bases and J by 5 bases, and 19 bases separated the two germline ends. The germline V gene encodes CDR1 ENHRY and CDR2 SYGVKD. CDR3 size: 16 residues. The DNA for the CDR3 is TGTGCCATCAGTGATCCGAGGCAGGGGCCACGGGAGACCCAGTACTTC. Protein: CAISDPRQGPRETQYF.

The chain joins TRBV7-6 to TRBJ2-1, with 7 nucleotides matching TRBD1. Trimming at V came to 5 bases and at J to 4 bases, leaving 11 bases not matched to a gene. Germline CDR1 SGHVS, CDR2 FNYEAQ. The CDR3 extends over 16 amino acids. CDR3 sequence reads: CASSASRDRKYNEQFF. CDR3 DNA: TGTGCCAGCAGCGCCTCCCGGGACAGAAAGTACAATGAGCAGTTCTTC.

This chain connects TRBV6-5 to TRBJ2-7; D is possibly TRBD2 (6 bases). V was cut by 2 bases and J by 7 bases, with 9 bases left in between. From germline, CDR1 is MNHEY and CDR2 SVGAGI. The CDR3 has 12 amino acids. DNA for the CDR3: TGTGCCAGCAGTTACGTGAGCGGGGAGCAGTACTTC. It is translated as CASSYVSGEQYF.

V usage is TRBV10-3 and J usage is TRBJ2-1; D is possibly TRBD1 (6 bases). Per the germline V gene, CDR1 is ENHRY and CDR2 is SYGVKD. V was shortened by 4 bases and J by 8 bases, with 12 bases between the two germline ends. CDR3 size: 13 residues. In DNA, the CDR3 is TGTGCCATCAGTGGTGGGGGCCTCGATGAGCAGTTCTTC. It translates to CAISGGGLDEQFF.

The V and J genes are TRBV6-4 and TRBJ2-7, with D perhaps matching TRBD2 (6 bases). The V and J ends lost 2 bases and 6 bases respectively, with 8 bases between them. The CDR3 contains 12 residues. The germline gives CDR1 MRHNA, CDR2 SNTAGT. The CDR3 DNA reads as TGTGCCAGCAGTGACAGGGGAGGCGAGCAGTACTTC. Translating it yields CASSDRGGEQYF.